This T cell receptor (beta chain) was sequenced in a study of blood T cell repertoires in COVID-19. Here immunoSEQ multiplex PCR was the method, and the copy in TCRdb shows in-frame clones only, minus some. The profile shows about 220,000 clones, around 90% of them singletons. Germline V lookup: CDR1 SGHVS, CDR2 FNYEAQ. This CDR3 spans 15 amino acids. V dropped 6 bases and J dropped 5; count of bases not matched to a gene: 10. Sequenced input: PBMCs or T cells enriched from blood (not recorded which). The V gene is TRBV7-6, the J gene TRBJ2-7; 10 bases align to TRBD1. The clonotype comes from a woman aged 25 to 39 with acute COVID-19. In nucleotides, the CDR3 is TGTGCCAGCAGTAGCCGGGACAGGGGAATTCACGAGCAGTACTTC. Translating it yields CASSSRDRGIHEQYF.